This T cell receptor beta chain is from a study of response to subunit inactivated influenza vaccine. Each CDR3 protein gets one entry after TCRdb re-called the RT-PCR reads with MiXCR. The data contain more than 500,000 distinct CDR3 sequences, approximately 11% of them singletons. The CDR3 loop spans 13 amino acids. Germline-derived CDR1 and CDR2 are LNHDA and SQIVND (reference sequence). The trim removed 3 bases at V and 9 bases at J, leaving 6 bases unmatched. These data are also associated with another study on T cells expressing NK-cell markers. Per that paper: 5'RACE template switching with UMIs generated TCR beta cDNA. Sorted CD3+CD56+NKG2C+, CD3+CD56+NKG2C- and CD3+CD56-NKG2C+ T cells provided the TCR beta repertoires. Seven of the eight sequenced donors were classified as HCMV-seropositive, and one was classified as seronegative. The contribution of dominant NKG2C+ clonotypes to CD8+ T cells in a handful of donors was roughly 1.0-7.0%.

V usage is TRBV19 and J usage is TRBJ2-5, with TRBD2 matching over 8 bases. Material: PBMCs from blood, obtained on the day of vaccination. This sequence was found in a man aged 45-65 years who received an inactivated influenza vaccine. CDR3 sequence: CASSMDRGGAQYF. The CDR3 DNA reads as TGTGCCAGTAGTATGGATCGGGGGGGGGCCCAGTACTTC.